The following is a T cell receptor beta chain sequence with its context. This record comes from a study of radiation and T cells in renal cell carcinoma. Generated by immunoSEQ multiplex PCR, the TCRdb table keeps only in-frame clones and is missing some. The sample records 100,000 to 150,000 clones, roughly 80% being singletons. This CDR3 has 16 residues. CDR1 is SGHAT, CDR2 FQNNGV, per germline. With V trimmed by 4 bases and J by 3 bases, 6 bases remained unmatched. As for time point: baseline pretreatment blood. The treatment: 15 Gy SBRT to primary tumor, nephrectomy 4 weeks later. This receptor was identified in a woman in her sixties or seventies with renal cell carcinoma. The specimen was blood, collected from a patient whose treatment included radiotherapy and nephrectomy. V gene TRBV11-2 combines with J gene TRBJ2-2; 9 nucleotides align to TRBD2. In nucleotides, the CDR3 is TGTGCCAGCAGCTCGGCGGGAGGGATGTACACCGGGGAGCTGTTTTTT. Amino acids: CASSSAGGMYTGELFF.